Below, one TCR beta chain is given with its context. Its specificity is not known. Researchers made TCR cDNA using 5'RACE template switching, and this step added a universal primer site and UMIs. TCRdb passed the 5' RACE reads through MiXCR, listing each CDR3 protein once. The table has 160,000 or so distinct CDR3 sequences, 6% to 7.5% seen once; the top ten hold roughly 2.5%. These data are taken from a study of T cells after yellow fever vaccination. Across the whole study: Preparation of the low-cell-number fractions used SMART-Seq v4 Ultra Low Input. Study findings and constraints: A minor fraction of clonotypes spanned both CD4 and CD8 compartments.

From germline, CDR1 is KGHSH and CDR2 LQKENI. The CDR3 is 14 amino acids. V was pared by 8 bases and J by 5 bases, with 10 bases of the junction left unmatched. The V call is TRBV18, the J call TRBJ1-1, with 8 bases lining up with TRBD1. Sequencing used CD4+ T cells sorted from PBMCs, obtained about 5 days after the first yellow fever vaccination. The sequence derives from a man aged 18 to 35 who received the YFV17D yellow fever vaccine. As DNA, the CDR3 is TGTGCCAGCCATAAGGACAGGGCTGATACTGAAGCTTTCTTT. This encodes CASHKDRADTEAFF.